This TCR beta chain was captured by sequencing in a study of regulatory T cells in long-lasting Graves disease. Time point of the sample: newly diagnosed GD, antithyroid drugs for less than 3 months. With RNA extracted from PBMCs as input, the TCR library was made. Building of the TCR beta libraries involved iRepertoire HTBI primers and Arm-PCR of CDR3 regions. Study processing details: Detected in the samples were roughly 60 TRBV and 14 to 15 TRBJ segments. TCRdb used MiXCR to reprocess the multiplex PCR reads, holding one entry per CDR3 protein. V and J calls and clone size were set by TCRdb, not the authors. The sample consists of around 420,000 distinct CDR3 sequences, over 14% of them appearing once. The V end was cut by 4 bases, the J end by 1 base, with 13 bases between. Germline V gives CDR1 SNHLY, CDR2 FYNNEI. The CDR3 runs 15 residues. These data also formed part of another study, on T cells in Graves' hyperthyroidism and ophthalmopathy.

The rearrangement links TRBV2 to TRBJ1-1; the D gene is possibly TRBD1 (6 bases). This clonotype was sampled from a woman between 40 and 50 years old with Graves disease. The starting material was peripheral blood mononuclear cells (PBMCs), obtained at new diagnosis, from a patient treated with antithyroid drugs. DNA for the CDR3: TGTGCCAGCAGTGCCTACAGGGATTCGAACACTGAAGCTTTCTTT. Its protein product is CASSAYRDSNTEAFF. Full variable domain (remainder filled in from reference TRBV2 and TRBJ1-1): EPEVTQTPSHQVTQMGQEVILRCVPISNHLYFYWYRQILGQKVEFLVSFYNNEISEKSEIFDDQFSVERPDGSNFTLKIRSTKLEDSAMYFCASSAYRDSNTEAFFGQGTRLTVV.